This T cell receptor beta chain was sequenced during a study of radiotherapy plus CTLA-4 blockade in lung cancer. Study-wide results and limits: Reports identified early blood T cell clone dynamics, with interferon-beta, as the best response predictor.

Produced via immunoSEQ multiplex PCR; TCRdb's table is partial and in-frame only. The sample includes roughly 120,000 clones, 75% to 80% of them seen just once. With regard to this clone: Its antigen is unknown.

CTLA-4 blockade using ipilimumab, together with focal radiation, was received by patients with chemo-refractory metastatic non-small-cell lung cancer. The germline V gene encodes CDR1 MNHNS and CDR2 SASEGT. This CDR3 comprises 16 residues. Trimming cost V 3 bases and J 1 base; bases outside gene matches: 7. The sequence was collected from a human donor with non-small cell lung cancer who had a partial response to radiotherapy plus ipilimumab. This chain links TRBV6-1 with TRBJ2-3, with 7 bases that match TRBD1. Sequencing used peripheral blood, obtained from a patient treated with radiotherapy plus ipilimumab. The CDR3 nucleotides are TGTGCCAGCAGTGATCTGACAGGGACAGGCACAGATACGCAGTATTTT. Translating gives CASSDLTGTGTDTQYF.